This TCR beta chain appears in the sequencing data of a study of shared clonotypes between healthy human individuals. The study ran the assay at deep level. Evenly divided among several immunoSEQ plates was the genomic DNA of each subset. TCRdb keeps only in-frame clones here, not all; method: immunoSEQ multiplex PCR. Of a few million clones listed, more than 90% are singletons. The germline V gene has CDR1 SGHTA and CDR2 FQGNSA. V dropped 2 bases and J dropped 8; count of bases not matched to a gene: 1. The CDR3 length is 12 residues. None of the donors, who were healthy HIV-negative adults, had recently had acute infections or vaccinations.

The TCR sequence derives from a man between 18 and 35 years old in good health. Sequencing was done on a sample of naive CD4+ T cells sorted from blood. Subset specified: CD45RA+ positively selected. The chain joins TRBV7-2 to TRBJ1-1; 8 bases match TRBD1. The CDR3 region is CASSLRDREAFF. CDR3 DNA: TGTGCCAGCAGCTTAAGGGACAGGGAAGCTTTCTTT.